This TCR beta chain was recorded in a study of T cells in narcolepsy. General observations from the study: HCRT-specific and TRIB2-specific autoreactive clonotypes appeared among same-patient CSF and blood CD4+ clonotypes.

The CDR3 spans 13 residues. In germline, CDR1 is SQVTM, CDR2 ANQGSEA. V was clipped by 4 bases and J by 9 bases; unmatched bases: 9. As regards this clone: Its antigen is unidentified.

Profiling relied on immunoSEQ multiplex PCR, and the TCRdb table lists in-frame clones only, not all of them. The sample has about 34,000 clones; roughly 77% are singletons. The rearrangement uses TRBV29-1 and TRBJ2-1, with 7 positions matching TRBD2. The sample consisted of memory (CD45RA-) CD4+ T cells from blood. The receptor was isolated from a human donor in good health. CDR3 sequence (DNA): TGCAGCGTTGTAAGCGGGATCGGGGGTGAGCAGTTCTTC. This codes for CSVVSGIGGEQFF.